This T cell receptor (beta chain) derives from a study of tumour-infiltrating T cells in Burkitt lymphoma. Study background: The Burkitt lymphoma cohort spanned all epidemiological subtypes. Survival, overall and progression-free, tracked with productive clonality.

The method was immunoSEQ multiplex PCR; TCRdb's version includes in-frame clones alone and lacks a portion of them. Altogether tens of thousands of clones are present, less than 35% being singletons, with the ten largest covering 2.9%. In germline, CDR1 is ENHRY, CDR2 SYGVKD. J gave up 5 bases and V 0 bases, and 16 bases lay outside the gene matches. CDR3 length equals 19 residues. The source material was tumor tissue. The clonotype originates from a human donor with Burkitt lymphoma. V usage is TRBV10-3 and J usage is TRBJ2-7; 10 nucleotides agree with TRBD1. The CDR3 region is CAISESLRQGASIWHEQYF. DNA for the CDR3: TGTGCCATCAGTGAGTCTCTACGACAGGGGGCTTCTATTTGGCACGAGCAGTACTTC.